This entry describes one T cell receptor beta chain. Its target is unknown. Researchers ran the assay at a deep level. As handled by the study authors: Filtering differed for immunoSEQ, which gave only junction sequences without quality scores. Assay used: immunoSEQ multiplex PCR; TCRdb lists only in-frame clones, some missing. For V, J and clone size, that table is used; D and trimming come from the DNA. The top ten hold around a tenth of the sample, which has approximately 350,000 clones, around 72% seen once. The sample originates from a study of shared clonotypes between healthy human individuals. The CDR3 is made up of 14 amino acids. V lost 6 bases and J lost 2, with 13 bases in between. The germline CDR1 and CDR2 sequences are SNHLY and FYNNEI. Findings of the study overall: Incomplete sequencing of sorted subsets was indicated by rarefaction despite large depth.

Study donors comprised healthy, HIV-negative adults devoid of recent acute infection or vaccination. Sequencing was carried out using memory CD4+ T cells sorted from blood. Subset denoted: CD45RA-negative fraction. This TCR was recovered from a man under 40 in good health. The rearrangement links TRBV2 to TRBJ1-2, with D possibly being TRBD1 (5 bases). DNA of the CDR3: TGTGCCAGCAGGCGGGGGGAAGTCAACTATGGCTACACCTTC. This codes for CASRRGEVNYGYTF.